This T cell receptor beta chain comes out of a study of T cells in localized non-small cell lung cancer. This clone was observed a few times. Here immunoSEQ multiplex PCR was the method, and the copy in TCRdb shows in-frame clones only, minus some. The sample yields about 18,000 clones, approximately 83% seen once. This CDR3 is built from 14 residues. In germline, CDR1 is SEHNR, CDR2 FQNEAQ (reference sequence). Trimming took 1 base from V and 1 from J, leaving 8 bases between them. The input for sequencing was peripheral blood, taken before any cancer treatment. This sequence originates from a female donor over 55 with stage I lung adenocarcinoma. The V call is TRBV7-9, the J call TRBJ2-7; tentatively, D is TRBD1 (5 bases). CDR3 DNA sequence: TGTGCCAGCAGCTTAGAGGGGCGATCCTACGAGCAGTACTTC. This sequence encodes CASSLEGRSYEQYF.